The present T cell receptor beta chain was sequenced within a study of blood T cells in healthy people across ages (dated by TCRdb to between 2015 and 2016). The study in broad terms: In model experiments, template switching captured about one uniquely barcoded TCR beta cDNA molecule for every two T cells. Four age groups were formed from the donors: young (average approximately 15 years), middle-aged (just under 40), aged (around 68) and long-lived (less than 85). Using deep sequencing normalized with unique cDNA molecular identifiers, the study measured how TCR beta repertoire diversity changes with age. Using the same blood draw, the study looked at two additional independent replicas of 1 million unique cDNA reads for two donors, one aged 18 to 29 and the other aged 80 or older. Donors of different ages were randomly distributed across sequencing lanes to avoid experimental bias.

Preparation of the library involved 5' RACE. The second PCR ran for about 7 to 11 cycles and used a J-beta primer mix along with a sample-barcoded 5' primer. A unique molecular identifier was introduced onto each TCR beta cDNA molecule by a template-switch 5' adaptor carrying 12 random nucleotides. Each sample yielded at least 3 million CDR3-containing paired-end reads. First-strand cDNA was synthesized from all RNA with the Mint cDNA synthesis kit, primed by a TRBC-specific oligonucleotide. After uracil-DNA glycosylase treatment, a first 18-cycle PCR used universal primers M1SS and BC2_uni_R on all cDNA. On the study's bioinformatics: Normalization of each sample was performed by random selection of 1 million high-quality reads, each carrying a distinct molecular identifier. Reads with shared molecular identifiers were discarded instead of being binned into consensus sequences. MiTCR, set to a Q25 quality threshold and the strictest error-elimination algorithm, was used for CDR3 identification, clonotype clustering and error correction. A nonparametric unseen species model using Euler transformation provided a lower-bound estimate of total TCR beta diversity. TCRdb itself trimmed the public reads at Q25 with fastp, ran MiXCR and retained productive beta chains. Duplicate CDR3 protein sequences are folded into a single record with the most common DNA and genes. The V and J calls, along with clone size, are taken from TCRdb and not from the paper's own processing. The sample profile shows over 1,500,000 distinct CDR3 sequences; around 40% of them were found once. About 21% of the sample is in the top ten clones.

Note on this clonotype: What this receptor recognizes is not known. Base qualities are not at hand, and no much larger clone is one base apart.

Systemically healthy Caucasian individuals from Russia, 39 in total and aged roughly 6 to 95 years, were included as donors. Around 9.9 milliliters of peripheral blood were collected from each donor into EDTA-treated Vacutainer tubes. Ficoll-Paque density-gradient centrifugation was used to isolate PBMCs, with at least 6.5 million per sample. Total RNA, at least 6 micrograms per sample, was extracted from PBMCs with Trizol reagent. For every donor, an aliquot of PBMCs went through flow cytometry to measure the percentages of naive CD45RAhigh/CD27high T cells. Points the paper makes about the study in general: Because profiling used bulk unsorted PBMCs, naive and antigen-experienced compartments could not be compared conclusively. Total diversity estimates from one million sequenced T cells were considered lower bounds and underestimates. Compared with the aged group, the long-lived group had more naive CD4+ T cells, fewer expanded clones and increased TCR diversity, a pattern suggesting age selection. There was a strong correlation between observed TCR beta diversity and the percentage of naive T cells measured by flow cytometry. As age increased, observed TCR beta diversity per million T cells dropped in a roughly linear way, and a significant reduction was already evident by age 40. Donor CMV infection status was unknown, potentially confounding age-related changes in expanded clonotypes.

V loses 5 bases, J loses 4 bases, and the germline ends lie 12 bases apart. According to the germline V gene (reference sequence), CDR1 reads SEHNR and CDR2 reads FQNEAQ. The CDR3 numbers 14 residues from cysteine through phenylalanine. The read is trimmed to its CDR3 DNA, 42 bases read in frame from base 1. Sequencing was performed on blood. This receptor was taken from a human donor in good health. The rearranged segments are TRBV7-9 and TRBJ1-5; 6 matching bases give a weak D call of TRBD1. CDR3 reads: CASSTHRANQPQHF. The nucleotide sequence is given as TGTGCCAGCAGCACCCACAGGGCAAATCAGCCCCAGCATTTT.